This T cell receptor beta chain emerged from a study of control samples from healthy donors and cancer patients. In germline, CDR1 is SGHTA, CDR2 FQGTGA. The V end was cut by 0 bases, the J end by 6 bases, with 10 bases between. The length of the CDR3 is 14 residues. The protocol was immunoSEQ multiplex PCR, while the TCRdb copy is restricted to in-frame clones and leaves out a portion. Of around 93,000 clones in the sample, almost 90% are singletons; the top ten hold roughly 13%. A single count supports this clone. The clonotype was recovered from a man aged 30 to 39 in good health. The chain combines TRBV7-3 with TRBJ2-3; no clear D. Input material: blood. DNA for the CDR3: TGTGCCAGCAGCTTAACGGCTAGTTCGGATACGCAGTATTTT. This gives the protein CASSLTASSDTQYF.